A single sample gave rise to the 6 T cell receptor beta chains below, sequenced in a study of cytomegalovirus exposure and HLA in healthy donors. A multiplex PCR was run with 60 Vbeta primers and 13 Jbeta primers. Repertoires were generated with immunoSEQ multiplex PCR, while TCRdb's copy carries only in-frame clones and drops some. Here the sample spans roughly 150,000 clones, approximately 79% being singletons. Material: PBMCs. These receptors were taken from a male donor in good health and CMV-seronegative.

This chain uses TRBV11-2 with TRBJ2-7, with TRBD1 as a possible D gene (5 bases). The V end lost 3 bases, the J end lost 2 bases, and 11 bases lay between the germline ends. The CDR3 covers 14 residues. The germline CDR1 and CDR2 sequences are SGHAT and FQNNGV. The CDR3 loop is CASSLTELAYEQYF. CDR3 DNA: TGTGCCAGCAGCTTGACAGAACTCGCCTACGAGCAGTACTTC.

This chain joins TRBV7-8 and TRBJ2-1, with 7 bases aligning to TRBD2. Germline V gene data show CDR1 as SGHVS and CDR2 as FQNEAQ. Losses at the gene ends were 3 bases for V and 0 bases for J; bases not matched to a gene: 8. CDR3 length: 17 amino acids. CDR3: CASSFAAGVSSYNEQFF. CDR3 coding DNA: TGTGCCAGCAGCTTCGCGGCGGGGGTAAGCTCCTACAATGAGCAGTTCTTC.

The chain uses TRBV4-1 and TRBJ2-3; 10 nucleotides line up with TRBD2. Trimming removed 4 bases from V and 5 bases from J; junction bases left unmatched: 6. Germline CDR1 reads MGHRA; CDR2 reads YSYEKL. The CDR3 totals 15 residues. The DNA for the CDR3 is TGCGCCAGCAGCCTCCTAGCGGGGGTCGGAGATACGCAGTATTTT. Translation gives CASSLLAGVGDTQYF.

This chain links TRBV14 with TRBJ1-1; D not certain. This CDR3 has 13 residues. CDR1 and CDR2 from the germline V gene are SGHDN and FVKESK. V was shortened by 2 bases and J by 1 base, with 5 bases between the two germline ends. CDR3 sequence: CASSQWQNTEAFF. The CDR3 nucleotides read TGTGCCAGCAGCCAATGGCAGAACACTGAAGCTTTCTTT.

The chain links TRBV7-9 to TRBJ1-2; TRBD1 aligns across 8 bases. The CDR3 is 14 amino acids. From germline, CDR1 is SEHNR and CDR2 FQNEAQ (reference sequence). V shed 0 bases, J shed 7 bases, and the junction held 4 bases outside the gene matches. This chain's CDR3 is CASSLATGAVGYTF. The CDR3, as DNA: TGTGCCAGCAGCTTAGCGACAGGGGCGGTTGGCTACACCTTC.

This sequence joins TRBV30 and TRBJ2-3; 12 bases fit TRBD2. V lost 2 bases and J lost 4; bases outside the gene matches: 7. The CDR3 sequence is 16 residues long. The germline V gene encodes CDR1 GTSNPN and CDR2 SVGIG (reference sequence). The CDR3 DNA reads TGTGCCTGGAGTATGGCTAGCGGGGGGGCCGCAGATACGCAGTATTTT. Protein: CAWSMASGGAADTQYF.